The 32 T cell receptor beta chains in this list originate from one sample, sequenced in a study of Graves' ophthalmopathy and Graves' hyperthyroidism. RNA transcripts were the source from which TCR beta CDR3 regions were amplified. A first-round RT-PCR used HTBI primers, followed by a second-round multiplex PCR. TCRdb reprocessed the multiplex PCR reads via MiXCR and lists one record per CDR3 protein. The sample has around 600,000 distinct CDR3 sequences, roughly 41% seen once. The material sequenced was peripheral blood. These receptor sequences come from an adult man with Graves' ophthalmopathy.

The chain joins TRBV4-3 to TRBJ2-3; D is unresolved. Trimming shortened V by 0 bases and J by 1 base, and 8 bases separated the two germline ends. The germline CDR1 and CDR2 sequences are LGHNA and YSLEER. CDR3 length equals 15 residues. The CDR3 region is CASSQDKWGTDTQYF. For the CDR3, the DNA is TGCGCCAGCAGCCAAGATAAATGGGGCACAGATACGCAGTATTTT.

This clonotype occurred many times. This rearrangement joins TRBV7-9 to TRBJ1-6; 9 nucleotides match TRBD1. The CDR3 sequence is 17 residues long. Germline-derived CDR1 and CDR2 are SEHNR and FQNEAQ (reference sequence). After removal of 4 bases from V and 10 bases from J, the junction contained 14 bases not matched to a gene. CDR3 in amino acids: CASSSSGTGQGYSPLHF. CDR3 nucleotide sequence: TGTGCCAGCAGCTCCTCCGGGACGGGACAGGGATACTCACCCCTCCACTTT.

This clonotype has ten or more counts. At one of its ends the junction is not consistent with the germline gene, which may arise from a read error. The rearrangement uses TRBV29-1 and TRBJ2-5, with 7 bases lining up with TRBD1. CDR1 and CDR2 from the germline V gene are SQVTM and ANQGSEA. The CDR3 length is 12 residues. CDR3 in amino acids: CSVEGQDGTQYF. The CDR3 DNA sequence: TGCAGCGTGGAAGGACAGGACGGGACCCAGTACTTC.

This rearrangement joins TRBV29-1 to TRBJ1-1, with D possibly matching TRBD1 (5 bases). Germline-derived CDR1 and CDR2 are SQVTM and ANQGSEA. Trimming cost V 4 bases and J 2 bases, with 11 bases left between them. The CDR3 length is 13 residues. The CDR3 here is CSVGQGRNTEAFF. The CDR3 bases are TGCAGCGTTGGTCAGGGACGCAACACTGAAGCTTTCTTT.

The chain uses TRBV5-1 and TRBJ1-1, with 8 bases fitting TRBD1. The CDR3 has 15 residues. Germline CDR1 is SGHRS and CDR2 is YFSETQ. Unmatched junction bases numbered 16, after V lost 6 bases and J lost 9 bases. CDR3 nucleotides: TGCGCCAGCATGGGGACCGGGACAGGCGGAGGAAAAGCTTTCTTT. This translates into CASMGTGTGGGKAFF.

This clonotype was picked up many times. The CDR3 DNA reads TGTGCCAGCAGCGTAGCCACAGGGGGATTTAATTCACCCCTCCACTTT. Translated: CASSVATGGFNSPLHF. This rearrangement joins TRBV9 to TRBJ1-6, with 8 nucleotides matching TRBD1. There are 16 residues in the CDR3. Per the germline V gene, CDR1 is SGDLS and CDR2 is YYNGEE. The V gene end was trimmed by 0 bases and the J gene end by 6 bases; junction bases not matched to a gene: 5.

This clonotype was seen only a few times. V gene TRBV6-5 combines with J gene TRBJ1-1; D call uncertain. From germline, CDR1 is MNHEY and CDR2 SVGAGI. Trimming pared 3 bases from V and 5 bases from J, leaving 7 bases between. This CDR3 contains 12 residues. The CDR3 protein is CASSYTITEAFF. The DNA of the CDR3 is TGTGCCAGCAGTTATACGATTACTGAAGCTTTCTTT.

In its sample, this clonotype was seen many times. The gene calls are TRBV24-1 and TRBJ2-7, with 10 bases lining up with TRBD1. The V gene end was trimmed by 0 bases and the J gene end by 0 bases; junction bases not matched to a gene: 7. The CDR3 covers 18 residues. CDR1 and CDR2 (germline): KGHDR, SFDVKD. DNA of the CDR3: TGTGCCACCAGTGATTTGCAAGGGGACAGGGGAAGCTCCTACGAGCAGTACTTC. It specifies CATSDLQGDRGSSYEQYF.

Comments on this clonotype: A single base separates this from a much larger clone, so it may be a read error. The gene calls are TRBV7-9 and TRBJ2-5; 7 nucleotides match TRBD1. The CDR3 extends over 13 amino acids. Germline V CDR1 and CDR2: SEHNR, FQNEAQ (reference sequence). DNA of the CDR3: TGTGCCAGCAGCTCACAGGGGTTGGAGACCCGGTACTTC. It yields the protein CASSSQGLETRYF.

The CDR3 DNA reads as TGTGCCAGCAGGACTTGGACAGGGGAAAAACTGTTTTTT. Residues: CASRTWTGEKLFF. V gene TRBV2 combines with J gene TRBJ1-4; the match to TRBD1 covers 8 bases. V shed 6 bases, J shed 8 bases, and the junction held 5 bases outside the gene matches. This CDR3 has 13 residues. From germline, CDR1 is SNHLY and CDR2 FYNNEI. Based on the CDR3 plus reference TRBV2 and TRBJ1-4, the full variable domain is EPEVTQTPSHQVTQMGQEVILRCVPISNHLYFYWYRQILGQKVEFLVSFYNNEISEKSEIFDDQFSVERPDGSNFTLKIRSTKLEDSAMYFCASRTWTGEKLFFGSGTQLSVL.

This clonotype was seen repeatedly, ten times or more. The chain uses TRBV19 and TRBJ1-4; D is unresolved. CDR1 and CDR2 from the germline V gene are LNHDA and SQIVND (reference sequence). Trimming cost V 5 bases and J 4 bases, with 8 bases left between them. The CDR3 loop spans 13 amino acids. The CDR3 DNA is TGTGCCAGTAGTGATCAGGATAATGAAAAACTGTTTTTT. Translation: CASSDQDNEKLFF.

This clonotype was counted many times. The chain recombines TRBV7-8 with TRBJ1-2; D remains unclear. This CDR3 contains 15 residues. Between the trimmed V and J ends, which lost 2 bases and 3 bases, there was a span of 13 bases. Germline V gene sequence: CDR1 SGHVS, CDR2 FQNEAQ. CDR3 loop: CASSLFPETYYGYTF. Here the CDR3 DNA reads TGTGCCAGCAGCTTATTCCCGGAGACGTACTATGGCTACACCTTC.

This clonotype was seen a few times. One end of the junction fails to match germline, which may point to a read error. V and J are TRBV7-9 and TRBJ1-1; TRBD1 is a possible D gene (6 bases). Per the germline V gene, CDR1 is SEHNR and CDR2 is FQNEAQ (reference sequence). The CDR3 runs to 13 residues. The DNA of the CDR3 is TGTGCCAGCAGCCTAGGGGGGGGAACTGAAGTTTTCTTT. It codes for CASSLGGGTEVFF.

This clonotype was recorded many times. The chain is built from TRBV29-1 and TRBJ2-7, with 8 nucleotides matching TRBD2. This CDR3 has 15 residues. Trimming removed 1 base from V and 4 bases from J; junction bases left unmatched: 9. Germline V gene data show CDR1 as SQVTM and CDR2 as ANQGSEA. The CDR3: CSVEGVSGNKYEQYF. The DNA of the CDR3 is TGCAGCGTTGAAGGGGTTAGCGGGAATAAGTACGAGCAGTACTTC.

This clonotype turned up a few times. J is TRBJ2-7 and V is TRBV7-9; possible D gene TRBD1, 6 bases. The CDR3 totals 14 residues. Germline-derived CDR1 and CDR2 are SEHNR and FQNEAQ (reference sequence). V was trimmed by 6 bases and J by 2 bases, leaving 14 bases between them. In nucleotides, the CDR3 is TGTGCCAGCAGTTCCTCCCAGGGGCCCTACGAGCAGTACTTC. It translates to CASSSSQGPYEQYF.

This clonotype was detected ten times or more. Here the CDR3 DNA reads TGTGCCAGCAGCCTGACTAGCGGAGGCTACGAGCAGTACTTC. Translation: CASSLTSGGYEQYF. V gene TRBV7-6 combines with J gene TRBJ2-7; 9 bases map to TRBD2. CDR1 SGHVS and CDR2 FNYEAQ come from the germline V gene. V trimming: 5 bases; J trimming: 3 bases; junction bases outside the gene matches: 5. The CDR3 contains 14 residues.

This clonotype was found many times. The rearrangement uses TRBV5-1 and TRBJ2-7, with D perhaps matching TRBD2 (5 bases). V was shortened by 0 bases and J by 4 bases, with 17 bases between the two germline ends. The CDR3 consists of 16 residues. The germline V gene encodes CDR1 SGHRS and CDR2 YFSETQ. The DNA for the CDR3 is TGCGCCAGCAGCTTGGCAACTCTACCGCGGACTTACGAGCAGTACTTC. Residues: CASSLATLPRTYEQYF. The whole variable domain, remainder taken from reference TRBV5-1 and TRBJ2-7, is KAGVTQTPRYLIKTRGQQVTLSCSPISGHRSVSWYQQTPGQGLQFLFEYFSETQRNKGNFPGRFSGRQFSNSRSEMNVSTLELGDSALYLCASSLATLPRTYEQYFGPGTRLTVT.

This clonotype has ten or more counts. The chain combines TRBV19 with TRBJ1-2; D gene unclear. The CDR3 covers 10 residues. Per the germline V gene, CDR1 is LNHDA and CDR2 is SQIVND (reference sequence). V lost 10 bases, J lost 3 bases, and 6 bases lay in between. CDR3 nucleotide sequence: TGTGCCACGAAGGACTATGGCTACACCTTC. Residues: CATKDYGYTF.

This clonotype appeared many times. CDR3 bases: TGCAGTGCATCGAGCGCGGCTGAAGCTTTCTTT. Encoded protein: CSASSAAEAFF. The gene calls are TRBV20-1 and TRBJ1-1; no clear D. The CDR3 covers 11 residues. CDR1 and CDR2 from the germline V gene are DFQATT and SNEGSKA (reference sequence). V lost 6 bases to trimming and J lost 6 bases, with 11 bases between them.

The gene calls are TRBV18 and TRBJ2-7, with TRBD2 as a possible D gene (5 bases). Trimming cost V 2 bases and J 6 bases, with 8 bases left between them. Germline V gives CDR1 KGHSH, CDR2 LQKENI. The CDR3 is 12 residues long. The CDR3 protein is CASSPGSSEQYF. The DNA for the CDR3 is TGTGCCAGCTCACCAGGGAGCTCCGAGCAGTACTTC.

This clonotype was found a few times. The genes are TRBV5-8 and TRBJ2-7; 7 nucleotides line up with TRBD2. This CDR3 contains 13 residues. The germline V gene has CDR1 SGHTS and CDR2 YDEGEE. J was trimmed by 6 bases and V by 0 bases; bases with no gene match: 3. The CDR3 protein is CASSLERGPEQYF. DNA for the CDR3: TGTGCCAGCAGCTTGGAGCGGGGACCCGAGCAGTACTTC.

The table lists this clonotype with a few counts. The genes are TRBV15 and TRBJ2-3; 10 positions agree with TRBD2. Trimming removed 2 bases from V and 3 bases from J; junction bases left unmatched: 5. This CDR3 has 16 residues. Germline V gives CDR1 LNHNV, CDR2 YYDKDF (reference sequence). The CDR3 bases are TGTGCCACCAGCAGATCAGCGGGAGGGAATACAGATACGCAGTATTTT. Translated, it gives CATSRSAGGNTDTQYF.

This clonotype has a count of ten or more. The chain couples TRBV9 to TRBJ1-1; the match to TRBD1 covers 7 bases. The CDR3 has 15 residues. The V gene's germline CDR1 is SGDLS and CDR2 YYNGEE. The V segment lost 4 bases and the J segment 2 bases; nucleotides outside the gene matches: 8. This chain's CDR3 is CASSFGGDSNTEAFF. CDR3 nucleotide sequence: TGTGCCAGCAGCTTTGGGGGGGACAGCAACACTGAAGCTTTCTTT.

The J gene is TRBJ2-2, the V gene TRBV9; D is possibly TRBD2 (6 bases). The CDR3 consists of 16 residues. The germline CDR1 and CDR2 sequences are SGDLS and YYNGEE. Trimming took 3 bases from V and 6 from J, leaving 18 bases between them. The CDR3 loop reads CASSEDYRGEAGELFF. CDR3 DNA sequence: TGTGCCAGCAGCGAGGACTACCGAGGGGAGGCCGGGGAGCTGTTTTTT.

As concerns this clonotype: Being one base from a much bigger clone, this may be a read error. This sequence joins TRBV7-2 and TRBJ2-6; TRBD2 matches at 8 bases. This CDR3 spans 18 amino acids. After removal of 6 bases from V and 0 bases from J, the junction contained 10 bases not matched to a gene. Germline V gene sequence: CDR1 SGHTA, CDR2 FQGNSA. The CDR3 region has the DNA TGTGCCAGCAGTTCGATCGGGAGGGGGAGCTCTGGGGCCAACGTCCTGACTTTC. It translates to CASSSIGRGSSGANVLTF.

This clonotype was recorded at least ten times. The genes are TRBV6-5 and TRBJ2-7; 9 nucleotides match TRBD1. The germline CDR1 and CDR2 sequences are MNHEY and SVGAGI. The CDR3 is 14 amino acids. Trimming removed 2 bases from V and 5 bases from J; junction bases left unmatched: 4. In DNA, the CDR3 is TGTGCCAGCAGTTACGTGGACAGGGGCCACGAGCAGTACTTC. It codes for CASSYVDRGHEQYF.

This clonotype showed up just once. A read error may explain this, as a much larger clone is one base away. This sequence joins TRBV11-2 and TRBJ2-7, with D hard to call. The V end lost 5 bases, the J end lost 10 bases, and 15 bases lay between the germline ends. CDR1 SGHAT and CDR2 FQNNGV come from the germline V gene. The CDR3 length is 12 residues. In nucleotides, the CDR3 is TGTGCCAGCAGCCGGTCCCCGCTAGGCCAGTACTTC. As protein: CASSRSPLGQYF.

The chain joins TRBV5-6 to TRBJ2-7; D is unclear. In germline, CDR1 is SGHDT, CDR2 YYEEEE. The CDR3 length is 14 residues. V lost 0 bases, J lost 0 bases, and 7 bases lay in between. The CDR3, as DNA: TGTGCCAGCAGCTTGGACGGATACTCCTACGAGCAGTACTTC. Translated, it gives CASSLDGYSYEQYF.

In its sample, this clonotype was seen many times. The rearrangement joins TRBV9 to TRBJ2-5; 7 bases fit TRBD2. The CDR3 has 13 amino acids. Per the germline V gene, CDR1 is SGDLS and CDR2 is YYNGEE. J was trimmed by 3 bases and V by 3 bases; bases with no gene match: 2. Here the CDR3 reads CASSGGGEETQYF. The CDR3 nucleotides are TGTGCCAGCAGCGGCGGGGGAGAAGAGACCCAGTACTTC.

The chain recombines TRBV7-9 with TRBJ1-2; no reliable D call. Germline CDR1 is SEHNR and CDR2 is FQNEAQ (reference sequence). Trimming took off 2 bases at V and 8 bases at J, with 12 bases between the two ends. This CDR3 is 13 amino acids long. CDR3 sequence (DNA): TGTGCCAGCAGCTTACCCGTGCGGCGGGGCTACACCTTC. Translation: CASSLPVRRGYTF.

V and J are TRBV25-1 and TRBJ2-7, with D unresolved. Germline lookup yields CDR1 MGHDK and CDR2 SYGVNS. The V and J ends lost 5 bases and 1 base respectively, with 21 bases between them. This CDR3 has 17 amino acids. DNA for the CDR3: TGTGCCAGCAGTTTGGGTGCACCGGCTGGGTATTCCTACGAGCAGTACTTC. Encoded protein: CASSLGAPAGYSYEQYF.

In the case of this clonotype: A read error may be the cause here, since a much bigger clone is one base away. The chain uses TRBV25-1 and TRBJ2-5; D is perhaps TRBD1 (7 bases). Germline CDR1 MGHDK, CDR2 SYGVNS. The CDR3 extends over 15 amino acids. CDR3 residues: CASSEWGGTEETQHF. DNA for the CDR3: TGTGCCAGCAGTGAATGGGGCGGGACAGAAGAGACCCAGCACTTC.